The entry below describes one TCR beta chain. This entry comes from a study of shared clonotypes between healthy human individuals. Libraries were prepared by immunoSEQ multiplex PCR; TCRdb keeps only in-frame clonotypes and omits some of them. The repertoire holds some 1.5 million clones, with more than 95% as singletons. Germline V CDR1 and CDR2: MNHEY, SVGAGI. V lost 6 bases and J lost 5, with 16 bases in between. This CDR3 is 14 amino acids long. The chain uses TRBV6-5 and TRBJ1-2; a possible D gene is TRBD1 (6 bases). Source material: naive CD4+ T cells sorted from blood. Subset described: CD45RA+ positively selected. This clonotype was sampled from a man aged 25-45 years in good health. The CDR3 loop is CASRLTGTAYGYTF. The CDR3 nucleotides read TGTGCCAGCAGACTAACAGGGACCGCGTATGGCTACACCTTC.